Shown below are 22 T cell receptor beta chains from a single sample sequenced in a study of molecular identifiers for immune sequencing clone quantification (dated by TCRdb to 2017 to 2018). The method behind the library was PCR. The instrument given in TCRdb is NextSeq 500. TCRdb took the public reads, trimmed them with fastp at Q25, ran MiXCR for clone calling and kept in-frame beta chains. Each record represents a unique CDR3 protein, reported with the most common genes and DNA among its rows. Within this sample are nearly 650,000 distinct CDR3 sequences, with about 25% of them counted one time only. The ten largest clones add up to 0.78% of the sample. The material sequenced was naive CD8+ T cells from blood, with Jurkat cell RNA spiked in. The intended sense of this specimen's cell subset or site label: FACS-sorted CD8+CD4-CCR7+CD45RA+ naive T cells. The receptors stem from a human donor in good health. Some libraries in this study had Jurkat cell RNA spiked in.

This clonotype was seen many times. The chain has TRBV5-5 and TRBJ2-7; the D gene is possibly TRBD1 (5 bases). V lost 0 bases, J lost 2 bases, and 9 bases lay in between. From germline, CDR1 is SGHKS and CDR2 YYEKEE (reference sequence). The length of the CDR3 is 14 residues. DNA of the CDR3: TGTGCCAGCAGCTTGGCGGCAGGGCCCTACGAGCAGTACTTC. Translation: CASSLAAGPYEQYF.

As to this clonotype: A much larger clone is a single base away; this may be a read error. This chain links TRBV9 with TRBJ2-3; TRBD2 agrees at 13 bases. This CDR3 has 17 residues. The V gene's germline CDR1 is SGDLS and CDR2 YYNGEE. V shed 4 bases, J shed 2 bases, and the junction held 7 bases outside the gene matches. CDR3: CASSPGLAGATTDTQYF. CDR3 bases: TGTGCCAGCAGCCCCGGACTAGCGGGGGCCACCACAGATACGCAGTATTTT.

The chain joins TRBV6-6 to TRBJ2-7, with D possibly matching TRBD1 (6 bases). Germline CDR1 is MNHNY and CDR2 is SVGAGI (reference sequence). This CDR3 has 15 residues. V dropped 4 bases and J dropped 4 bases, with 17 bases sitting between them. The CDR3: CASSSWQGFKYEQYF. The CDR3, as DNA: TGTGCCAGCAGTTCGTGGCAGGGGTTCAAGTACGAGCAGTACTTC.

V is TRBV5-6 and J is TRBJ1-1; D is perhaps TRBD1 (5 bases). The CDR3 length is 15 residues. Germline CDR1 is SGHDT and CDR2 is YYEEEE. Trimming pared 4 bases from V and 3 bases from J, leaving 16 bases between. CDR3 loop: CASSPGQGMDTEAFF. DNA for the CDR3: TGTGCCAGCAGCCCAGGACAAGGAATGGACACTGAAGCTTTCTTT.

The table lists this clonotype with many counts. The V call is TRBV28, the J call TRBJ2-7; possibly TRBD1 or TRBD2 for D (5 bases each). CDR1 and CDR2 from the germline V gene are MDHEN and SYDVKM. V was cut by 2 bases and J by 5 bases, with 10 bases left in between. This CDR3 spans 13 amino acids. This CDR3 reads CASSLAGTHEQYF. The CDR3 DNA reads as TGTGCCAGCAGTTTAGCAGGGACCCACGAGCAGTACTTC.

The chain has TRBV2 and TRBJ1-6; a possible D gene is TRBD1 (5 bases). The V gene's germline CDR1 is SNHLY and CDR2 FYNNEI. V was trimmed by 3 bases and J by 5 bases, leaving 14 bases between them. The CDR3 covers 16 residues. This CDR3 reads CASSERGTIDNSPLHF. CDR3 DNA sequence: TGTGCCAGCAGTGAGAGGGGTACGATCGATAATTCACCCCTCCACTTT.

DNA of the CDR3: TGTGCCAGCAGCTTTGGGACTAGCGGACCCTATAGCACAGATACGCAGTATTTT. It encodes CASSFGTSGPYSTDTQYF. The chain recombines TRBV9 with TRBJ2-3; 11 bases line up with TRBD2. Germline V lookup: CDR1 SGDLS, CDR2 YYNGEE. This CDR3 has 18 amino acids. V lost 4 bases and J lost 0; bases outside the gene matches: 10.

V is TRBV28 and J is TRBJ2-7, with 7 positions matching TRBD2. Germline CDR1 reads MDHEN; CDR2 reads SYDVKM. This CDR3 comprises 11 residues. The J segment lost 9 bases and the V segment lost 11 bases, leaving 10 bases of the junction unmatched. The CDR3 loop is CARWGGVVQYF. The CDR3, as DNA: TGTGCCCGGTGGGGGGGGGTTGTGCAGTACTTC. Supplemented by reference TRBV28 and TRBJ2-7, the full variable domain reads DVKVTQSSRYLVKRTGEKVFLECVQDMDHENMFWYRQDPGLGLRLIYFSYDVKMKEKGDIPEGYSVSREKKERFSLILESASTNQTSMYLCARWGGVVQYFGPGTRLTVT.

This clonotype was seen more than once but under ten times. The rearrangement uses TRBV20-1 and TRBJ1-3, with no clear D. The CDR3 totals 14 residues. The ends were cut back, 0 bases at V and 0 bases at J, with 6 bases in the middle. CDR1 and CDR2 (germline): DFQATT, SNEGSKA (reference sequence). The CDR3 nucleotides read TGCAGTGCTAGAGATCCGGGCTCTGGAAACACCATATATTTT. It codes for CSARDPGSGNTIYF.

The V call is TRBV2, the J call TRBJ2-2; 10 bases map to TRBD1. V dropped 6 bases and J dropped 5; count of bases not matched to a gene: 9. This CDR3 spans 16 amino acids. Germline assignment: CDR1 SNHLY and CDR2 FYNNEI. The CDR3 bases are TGTGCCAGCAGCCCCGGACAGGGGGTGTTGACCGGGGAGCTGTTTTTT. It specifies CASSPGQGVLTGELFF.

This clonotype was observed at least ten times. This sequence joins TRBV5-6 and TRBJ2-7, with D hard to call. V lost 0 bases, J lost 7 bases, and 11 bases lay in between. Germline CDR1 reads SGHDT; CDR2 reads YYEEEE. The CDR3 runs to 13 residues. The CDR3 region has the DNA TGTGCCAGCAGCTTGGCCATGACCAGGGAGCAGTACTTC. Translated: CASSLAMTREQYF.

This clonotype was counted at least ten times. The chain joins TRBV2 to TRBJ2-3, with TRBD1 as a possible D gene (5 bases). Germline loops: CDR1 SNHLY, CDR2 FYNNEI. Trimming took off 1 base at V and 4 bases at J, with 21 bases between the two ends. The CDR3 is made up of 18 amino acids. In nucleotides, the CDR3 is TGTGCCAGCAGTGAAGAACTCGACCCTAGGTTAGGGGCAGATACGCAGTATTTT. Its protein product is CASSEELDPRLGADTQYF.

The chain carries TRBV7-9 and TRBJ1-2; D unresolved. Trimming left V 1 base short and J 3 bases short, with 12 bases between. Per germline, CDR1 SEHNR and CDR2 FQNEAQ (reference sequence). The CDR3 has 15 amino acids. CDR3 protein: CASSLGSGTHYGYTF. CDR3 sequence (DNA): TGTGCCAGCAGCTTAGGATCGGGCACTCACTATGGCTACACCTTC.

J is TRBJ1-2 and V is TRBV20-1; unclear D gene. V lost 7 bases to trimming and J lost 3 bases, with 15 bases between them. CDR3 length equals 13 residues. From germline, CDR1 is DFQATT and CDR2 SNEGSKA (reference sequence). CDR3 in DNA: TGCAGTGTTCCTAGGGAGTCTGACTATGGCTACACCTTC. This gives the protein CSVPRESDYGYTF.

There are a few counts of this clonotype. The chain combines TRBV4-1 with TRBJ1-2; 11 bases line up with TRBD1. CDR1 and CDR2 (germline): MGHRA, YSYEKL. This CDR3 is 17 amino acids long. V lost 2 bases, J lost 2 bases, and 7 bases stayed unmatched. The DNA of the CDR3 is TGCGCCAGCAGCCAACCCAGGACAGGGGGCTCCAACTATGGCTACACCTTC. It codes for CASSQPRTGGSNYGYTF.

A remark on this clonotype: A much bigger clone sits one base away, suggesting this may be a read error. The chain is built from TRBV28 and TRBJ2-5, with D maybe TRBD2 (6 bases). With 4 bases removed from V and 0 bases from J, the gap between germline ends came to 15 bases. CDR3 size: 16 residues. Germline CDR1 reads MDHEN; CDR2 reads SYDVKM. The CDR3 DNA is TGTGCCAGCAGTTCGCTAGCGTCCAACAACCAAGAGACCCAGTACTTC. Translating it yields CASSSLASNNQETQYF.

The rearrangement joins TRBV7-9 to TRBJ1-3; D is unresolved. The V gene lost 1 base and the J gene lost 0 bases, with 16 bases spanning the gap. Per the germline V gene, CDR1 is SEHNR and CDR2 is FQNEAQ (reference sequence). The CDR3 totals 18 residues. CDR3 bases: TGTGCCAGCAGCTTAGTATTGATGTTCGGAAACTCTGGAAACACCATATATTTT. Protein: CASSLVLMFGNSGNTIYF. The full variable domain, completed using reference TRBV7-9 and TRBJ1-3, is DTGVSQNPRHKITKRGQNVTFRCDPISEHNRLYWYRQTLGQGPEFLTYFQNEAQLEKSRLLSDRFSAERPKGSFSTLEIQRTEQGDSAMYLCASSLVLMFGNSGNTIYFGEGSWLTVV.

The CDR3 here is CASSQWTGSGEQYF. The CDR3 nucleotides are TGCGCCAGCAGCCAATGGACAGGGTCGGGAGAGCAGTACTTC. V is TRBV4-3 and J is TRBJ2-7, with 8 bases fitting TRBD1. Germline V gene sequence: CDR1 LGHNA, CDR2 YSLEER. J lost 7 bases, V lost 2 bases, and 7 bases had no gene match. CDR3 size: 14 residues.

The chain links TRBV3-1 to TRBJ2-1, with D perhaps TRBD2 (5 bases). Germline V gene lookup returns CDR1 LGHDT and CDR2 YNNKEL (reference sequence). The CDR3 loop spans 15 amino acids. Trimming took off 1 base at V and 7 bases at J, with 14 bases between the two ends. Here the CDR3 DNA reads TGTGCCAGCAGCCAAGTATCCTCTAGCAGGAATGAGCAGTTCTTC. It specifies CASSQVSSSRNEQFF.

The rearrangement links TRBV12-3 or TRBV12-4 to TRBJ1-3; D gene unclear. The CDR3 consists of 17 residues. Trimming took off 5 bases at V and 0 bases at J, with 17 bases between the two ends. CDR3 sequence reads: CASSHHPYKNSGNTIYF. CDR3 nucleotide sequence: TGTGCCAGCAGTCATCATCCCTATAAAAACTCTGGAAACACCATATATTTT.

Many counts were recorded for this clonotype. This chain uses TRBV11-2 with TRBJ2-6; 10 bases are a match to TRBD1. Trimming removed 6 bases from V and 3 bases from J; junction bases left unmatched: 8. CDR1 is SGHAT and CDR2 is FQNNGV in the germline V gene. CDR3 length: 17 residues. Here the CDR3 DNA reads TGTGCCAGCAGAGAGACAGGGGGCCTTGATGGGGCCAACGTCCTGACTTTC. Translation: CASRETGGLDGANVLTF.

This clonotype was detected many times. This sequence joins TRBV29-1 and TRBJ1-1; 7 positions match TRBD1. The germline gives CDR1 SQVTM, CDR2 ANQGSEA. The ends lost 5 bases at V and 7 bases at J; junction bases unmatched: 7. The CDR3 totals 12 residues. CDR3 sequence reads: CSVNLWTGEAFF. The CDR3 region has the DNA TGCAGCGTTAACCTCTGGACAGGTGAAGCTTTCTTT.